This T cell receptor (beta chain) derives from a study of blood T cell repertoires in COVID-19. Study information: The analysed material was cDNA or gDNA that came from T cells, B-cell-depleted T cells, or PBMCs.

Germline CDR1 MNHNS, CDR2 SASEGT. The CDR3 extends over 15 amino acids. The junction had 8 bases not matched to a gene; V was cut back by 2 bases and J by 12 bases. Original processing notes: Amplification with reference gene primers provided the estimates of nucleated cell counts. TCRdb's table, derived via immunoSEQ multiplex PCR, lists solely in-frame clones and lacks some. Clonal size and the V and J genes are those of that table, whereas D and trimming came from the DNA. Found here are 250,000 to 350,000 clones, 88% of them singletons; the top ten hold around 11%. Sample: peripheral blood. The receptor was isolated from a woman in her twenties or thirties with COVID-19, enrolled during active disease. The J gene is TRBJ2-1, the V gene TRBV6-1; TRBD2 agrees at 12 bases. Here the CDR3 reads CASSEPTSGRRVQFF. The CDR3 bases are TGTGCCAGCAGTGAACCGACTAGCGGGAGACGTGTGCAGTTCTTC.